The 23 T cell receptor beta chains in this list originate from one sample, sequenced in a study of blood T cells in healthy people across ages. For the second PCR, which ran for 7 to 11 cycles, a sample-barcoded 5' primer and a J-beta primer mix were used. Each CDR3 protein is one row after TCRdb ran MiXCR on the 5' RACE reads. The repertoire holds hundreds of thousands of distinct CDR3 sequences, with over 45% as singletons. The sequenced sample consisted of blood. These receptor sequences come from a woman aged 55-69 years in good health.

A note on this clonotype: A much larger clone lies a single base off, so this may be a read error. This chain joins TRBV10-3 and TRBJ2-1; the D gene is possibly TRBD2 (5 bases). Germline V CDR1 and CDR2: ENHRY, SYGVKD. The V and J ends lost 3 bases and 10 bases respectively, with 10 bases between them. The CDR3 length is 12 residues. CDR3 protein: CAISDDYSEQFF. CDR3 bases: TGTGCCATCAGTGACGACTACAGCGAGCAGTTCTTC.

There are a few counts of this clonotype. The rearrangement uses TRBV12-3 or TRBV12-4 and TRBJ1-4; D not resolved. The CDR3 runs to 12 residues. V was cut by 6 bases and J by 7 bases, with 9 bases left in between. The CDR3 here is CASSRRSEKLFF. Here the CDR3 DNA reads TGTGCCAGCAGCCGGAGGAGTGAAAAACTGTTTTTT.

The sample holds a few counts of this clonotype. The rearrangement joins TRBV5-1 to TRBJ1-1; 10 bases line up with TRBD1. Germline values: CDR1 SGHRS, CDR2 YFSETQ. This CDR3 region has 21 residues. Germline trimming cut 2 bases from V and 2 bases from J; bases unmatched to any gene: 21. The CDR3 is CASSFQPRTGGYRVSNTEAFF. DNA of the CDR3: TGCGCCAGCAGCTTTCAGCCCCGGACAGGGGGGTATCGGGTATCAAACACTGAAGCTTTCTTT.

This chain connects TRBV12-3 or TRBV12-4 to TRBJ2-3; maybe TRBD2 (6 bases). V lost 4 bases and J 8 bases, leaving 19 bases between the germline ends. The CDR3 contains 15 residues. DNA for the CDR3: TGTGCCAGCAGTTCACGGTCCCCCGTGGGAGGTACGCAGTATTTT. Residues: CASSSRSPVGGTQYF.

This clonotype was counted at least ten times. Being one base from a much bigger clone, this may be a read error. The genes are TRBV18 and TRBJ2-7; D gene ambiguous. V was cut by 2 bases and J by 5 bases, with 13 bases left in between. Germline V gene lookup returns CDR1 KGHSH and CDR2 LQKENI. CDR3 length: 14 residues. The CDR3 bases are TGTGCCAGCTCACCAGTATCCCCGCTTGACGAGCAGTACTTC. Its protein is CASSPVSPLDEQYF.

This clonotype was counted a few times. The chain uses TRBV4-3 and TRBJ2-1; 9 nucleotides match TRBD2. The CDR3 is made up of 16 amino acids. The V gene's germline CDR1 is LGHNA and CDR2 YSLEER. V shed 1 base and J 9 bases; nucleotides not matched to a gene: 10. CDR3 loop: CASSQGGGRGVSEQFF. CDR3 bases: TGCGCCAGCAGCCAAGGTGGCGGGAGGGGCGTAAGTGAGCAGTTCTTC.

This clonotype turned up a few times. CDR3 sequence reads: CASSSTGDLLETQYF. As DNA, the CDR3 is TGCGCCAGCAGCTCCACAGGGGACCTTTTGGAGACCCAGTACTTC. The genes are TRBV5-1 and TRBJ2-5, with 7 bases fitting TRBD1. V was pared by 3 bases and J by 5 bases, with 10 bases of the junction left unmatched. The germline CDR1 and CDR2 sequences are SGHRS and YFSETQ. This CDR3 has 15 amino acids.

The chain joins TRBV27 to TRBJ2-5; D might be TRBD1 or TRBD2, each matching 5 bases. CDR1 is MNHEY and CDR2 is SMNVEV in the germline V gene (reference sequence). The CDR3 loop spans 16 amino acids. V lost 4 bases, J lost 11 bases, and 26 bases lay in between. The CDR3 sequence: CASSSGTTYLNNEQYF. The CDR3 DNA reads TGTGCCAGCAGTTCGGGGACCACCTACCTTAACAATGAGCAGTACTTC.

This clonotype was detected only a few times. The chain is built from TRBV7-9 and TRBJ2-5, with D perhaps matching TRBD2 (6 bases). The germline V and J ends were trimmed by 3 bases and 5 bases, with 13 bases remaining between them. CDR1 SEHNR and CDR2 FQNEAQ come from the germline V gene (reference sequence). CDR3 size: 14 residues. In DNA, the CDR3 is TGTGCCAGCAGCTTGAGGCGGGATGGTGAGACCCAGTACTTC. Translating gives CASSLRRDGETQYF.

There are a few counts of this clonotype. The chain is built from TRBV9 and TRBJ2-7; possible D gene TRBD2, 5 bases. The V end lost 5 bases, the J end lost 3 bases, and 18 bases lay between the germline ends. The CDR3 sequence is 15 residues long. Germline values: CDR1 SGDLS, CDR2 YYNGEE. CDR3 sequence reads: CASSPTRDSYYEQYF. For the CDR3, the DNA is TGTGCCAGCAGTCCAACTCGGGATTCGTACTACGAGCAGTACTTC.

A few counts support this clonotype. The V gene is TRBV4-2, the J gene TRBJ2-7, with 9 bases lining up with TRBD2. From germline, CDR1 is LGHNA and CDR2 YNFKEQ. The CDR3 is 18 amino acids. V lost 0 bases and J lost 4; bases outside the gene matches: 13. The CDR3 DNA reads as TGTGCCAGCAGCCAAGATCTTAGCGGGAGATACCTTCGTTACGAGCAGTACTTC. Protein: CASSQDLSGRYLRYEQYF.

This sequence joins TRBV20-1 and TRBJ2-7; possible D gene TRBD1, 5 bases. Trimming took off 5 bases at V and 2 bases at J, with 10 bases between the two ends. The CDR3 runs 12 residues. CDR1 and CDR2 (germline): DFQATT, SNEGSKA (reference sequence). CDR3 coding DNA: TGCAGTGCTGACACAGGAGCCTACGAGCAGTACTTC. Its protein is CSADTGAYEQYF.

The chain uses TRBV9 and TRBJ2-5, with D possibly being TRBD2 (6 bases). This CDR3 has 18 amino acids. Trimming took 0 bases from V and 5 from J, leaving 23 bases between them. The germline V gene has CDR1 SGDLS and CDR2 YYNGEE. This chain's CDR3 is CASSVGATGLGGRETQYF. The CDR3 nucleotides read TGTGCCAGCAGCGTAGGAGCGACTGGCCTCGGGGGACGGGAGACCCAGTACTTC. The full variable domain, completed using reference TRBV9 and TRBJ2-5, is DSGVTQTPKHLITATGQRVTLRCSPRSGDLSVYWYQQSLDQGLQFLIQYYNGEERAKGNILERFSAQQFPDLHSELNLSSLELGDSALYFCASSVGATGLGGRETQYFGPGTRLLVL.

V and J are TRBV11-2 and TRBJ2-7; 10 bases align to TRBD1. This CDR3 has 19 residues. Germline-derived CDR1 and CDR2 are SGHAT and FQNNGV. V shed 2 bases, J shed 7 bases, and the junction held 20 bases outside the gene matches. CDR3 loop: CASSLQPLSRDRGYNEQYF. CDR3 DNA: TGTGCCAGCAGCTTACAGCCGCTATCCCGGGACAGGGGCTACAATGAGCAGTACTTC.

CDR3 in DNA: TGCAGCGTTGAACTAATGGATGAGCAGTTCTTC. This codes for CSVELMDEQFF. The chain is built from TRBV29-1 and TRBJ2-1; no definite D call. The CDR3 is 11 amino acids. Germline V lookup: CDR1 SQVTM, CDR2 ANQGSEA. The V end lost 2 bases, the J end lost 8 bases, and 7 bases lay between the germline ends.

Many counts were recorded for this clonotype. The rearrangement uses TRBV4-2 and TRBJ2-5, with unresolved D. Germline V CDR1 and CDR2: LGHNA, YNFKEQ. V was cut by 1 base and J by 0 bases, with 9 bases left in between. CDR3 length: 15 residues. The CDR3 loop reads CASSQGSIDQETQYF. In nucleotides, the CDR3 is TGTGCCAGCAGCCAAGGGTCGATCGACCAAGAGACCCAGTACTTC.

The CDR3 here is CAISDAGYDTGELFF. CDR3 coding DNA: TGTGCCATCAGTGACGCTGGGTACGACACCGGGGAGCTGTTTTTT. This chain links TRBV10-3 with TRBJ2-2, with D uncertain. Trimming took 3 bases from V and 3 from J, leaving 11 bases between them. The CDR3 contains 15 residues. CDR1 and CDR2 (germline): ENHRY, SYGVKD.

A few counts support this clonotype. The chain has TRBV21-1 and TRBJ2-7; the D call in the table, TRBD2, was not verified against the DNA. TRBV21-1 is an annotated pseudogene. The CDR3 has 16 residues. CDR3: CASSKERAGMNYEQYF. The DNA of the CDR3 is TGTGCCAGCAGCAAAGAAAGGGCTGGGATGAACTACGAGCAGTACTTC.

This clonotype was seen only a few times. The rearrangement uses TRBV6-2 or TRBV6-3 and TRBJ2-1, with TRBD2 matching over 7 bases. The CDR3 consists of 14 residues. Germline assignment: CDR1 MNHEY and CDR2 SVGEGT. The junction had 7 bases not matched to a gene; V was cut back by 6 bases and J by 5 bases. The CDR3, as DNA: TGTGCCAGCAGGGCGGGAGTAGGCAACAATGAGCAGTTCTTC. This codes for CASRAGVGNNEQFF.

This rearrangement joins TRBV4-1 to TRBJ2-5; 9 nucleotides align to TRBD1. TRBJ2-7 matches the DNA end more closely, so the J call is doubtful. The germline gives CDR1 MGHRA, CDR2 YSYEKL. This CDR3 has 14 amino acids. The CDR3 nucleotides read TGCGCCAGCAGCCTTGGACAGGGGTACAGCGAGCAGTACTTC. This gives the protein CASSLGQGYSEQYF.

The sample holds a few counts of this clonotype. This chain joins TRBV27 and TRBJ2-1; 9 bases are shared with TRBD1. The CDR3 consists of 16 residues. Germline V CDR1 and CDR2: MNHEY, SMNVEV (reference sequence). J lost 5 bases, V lost 4 bases, and 9 bases had no gene match. CDR3 in amino acids: CASSSLRTGADNEQFF. CDR3 bases: TGTGCCAGCAGTTCCCTCCGGACAGGGGCCGACAATGAGCAGTTCTTC.

This chain joins TRBV7-3 and TRBJ2-5; D is perhaps TRBD2 (6 bases). V was pared by 0 bases and J by 11 bases, with 13 bases between. CDR3 length: 13 amino acids. CDR1 is SGHTA, CDR2 FQGTGA, per germline. The CDR3 DNA reads TGTGCCAGCAGCTTAACGGCGGGGTACGGGCAGTACTTC. As protein: CASSLTAGYGQYF.

This clonotype appeared a few times. The V gene is TRBV4-3, the J gene TRBJ2-1, with TRBD2 matching 8 bases. The V segment lost 0 bases and the J segment 8 bases; nucleotides outside the gene matches: 9. The CDR3 extends over 16 amino acids. Germline CDR1 is LGHNA and CDR2 is YSLEER. CDR3 coding DNA: TGCGCCAGCAGCCAAGAAAGGGGACTAGGCGGCGATGAGCAGTTCTTC. Translation gives CASSQERGLGGDEQFF.